These 30 T cell receptor beta chains came from one sample sequenced in a study of cytomegalovirus exposure and HLA in healthy donors. Primers: 60 Vbeta forward and 13 Jbeta reverse. The data were produced by immunoSEQ multiplex PCR, yet TCRdb's version contains in-frame clones alone and is incomplete. This sample yields tens of thousands of clones, of which 73% are seen a single time; roughly 5.5% belongs to the top ten. Input material: PBMCs. The receptors here all came from a man aged 50-59 years in good health and CMV-seronegative.

V is TRBV16 and J is TRBJ1-1, with 7 bases lining up with TRBD1. CDR3 length: 14 residues. CDR1 KGHSY and CDR2 FQNENV come from the germline V gene. The V segment lost 4 bases and the J segment 0 bases; nucleotides outside the gene matches: 2. The CDR3 bases are TGTGCCAGCAGCCGCAGGGGGGTGAACACTGAAGCTTTCTTT. Its protein product is CASSRRGVNTEAFF.

This clone occurred a few times. V gene TRBV7-2 combines with J gene TRBJ2-1; TRBD2 matches at 13 bases. J was trimmed by 7 bases and V by 4 bases; bases with no gene match: 7. The length of the CDR3 is 16 residues. CDR1 and CDR2 from the germline V gene are SGHTA and FQGNSA. The CDR3 sequence: CASSSVGTSGVNEQFF. The DNA of the CDR3 is TGTGCCAGCAGCTCGGTCGGGACTAGCGGGGTTAATGAGCAGTTCTTC. Filled out from reference TRBV7-2 and TRBJ2-1, the complete variable domain reads GAGVSQSPSNKVTEKGKDVELRCDPISGHTALYWYRQSLGQGLEFLIYFQGNSAPDKSGLPSDRFSAERTGGSVSTLTIQRTQQEDSAVYLCASSSVGTSGVNEQFFGPGTRLTVL.

This clone was seen more than once but under ten times. The V call is TRBV5-1, the J call TRBJ1-1, with D unresolved. This CDR3 comprises 14 residues. The V gene's germline CDR1 is SGHRS and CDR2 YFSETQ. The germline V and J ends were trimmed by 4 bases and 0 bases, with 10 bases remaining between them. The CDR3 protein is CASSRLIMNTEAFF. For the CDR3, the DNA is TGCGCCAGCAGCCGACTGATCATGAACACTGAAGCTTTCTTT.

This clone is labeled medium-sized (0.01 to 0.1%). This rearrangement joins TRBV6-5 to TRBJ2-7; 9 bases fit TRBD1. V lost 6 bases to trimming and J lost 5 bases; unmatched junction nucleotides: 11. CDR3 size: 15 residues. Germline assignment: CDR1 MNHEY and CDR2 SVGAGI. The CDR3 region has the DNA TGTGCCAGCAGGCTACAGGGGGCAGGTCTGGACGAGCAGTACTTC. Translation gives CASRLQGAGLDEQYF.

This clone is classed as medium-sized. This chain joins TRBV5-6 and TRBJ1-1; no definite D call. V was cut by 2 bases and J by 0 bases, with 8 bases left in between. This CDR3 has 14 amino acids. CDR1 is SGHDT and CDR2 is YYEEEE in the germline V gene. Here the CDR3 reads CASSLQIVNTEAFF. The CDR3 bases are TGTGCCAGCAGCTTACAGATTGTGAACACTGAAGCTTTCTTT.

The rearrangement links TRBV6-1 to TRBJ1-2; D unresolved. The V gene's germline CDR1 is MNHNS and CDR2 SASEGT. The length of the CDR3 is 13 residues. Trimming took 8 bases from V and 3 from J, leaving 13 bases between them. The CDR3 sequence is CASLSTVYYGYTF. The CDR3 DNA follows: TGTGCCAGCCTCTCCACTGTCTACTATGGCTACACCTTC.

The sample holds a few counts of this clone. The chain links TRBV5-1 to TRBJ1-2; D is unresolved. V was shortened by 0 bases and J by 1 base, with 7 bases between the two germline ends. This CDR3 spans 14 amino acids. Germline assignment: CDR1 SGHRS and CDR2 YFSETQ. CDR3 coding DNA: TGCGCCAGCAGCTTGGTGGCAGATAACTATGGCTACACCTTC. As protein: CASSLVADNYGYTF.

V and J are TRBV6-5 and TRBJ1-1, with D uncertain. Trimming stripped 2 bases from V and 4 bases from J, with 8 bases between. The CDR3 length is 13 residues. Germline-derived CDR1 and CDR2 are MNHEY and SVGAGI. Here the CDR3 DNA reads TGTGCCAGCAGTTACGAGGCTGGCACTGAAGCTTTCTTT. Translating gives CASSYEAGTEAFF.

V is TRBV15 and J is TRBJ1-1; unclear D gene. Germline V gives CDR1 LNHNV, CDR2 YYDKDF (reference sequence). Trimming pared 5 bases from V and 7 bases from J, leaving 8 bases between. This CDR3 has 11 amino acids. DNA for the CDR3: TGTGCCACCAGCTTTCGCGGTGAAGCTTTCTTT. Residues: CATSFRGEAFF.

The chain is built from TRBV28 and TRBJ1-1; possibly TRBD1 for D (5 bases). The germline gives CDR1 MDHEN, CDR2 SYDVKM. V lost 10 bases and J 6 bases, leaving 15 bases between the germline ends. The CDR3 is 12 residues long. CDR3 loop: CAIGGFKAEAFF. The CDR3 nucleotides are TGTGCCATCGGGGGGTTTAAAGCTGAAGCTTTCTTT.

The chain links TRBV19 to TRBJ1-1; tentatively, D is TRBD1 (5 bases). CDR1 and CDR2 (germline): LNHDA, SQIVND (reference sequence). The ends were cut back, 5 bases at V and 2 bases at J, with 12 bases in the middle. This CDR3 contains 14 residues. CDR3 nucleotides: TGTGCCAGTAGTGTGGACACGCGTAACACTGAAGCTTTCTTT. Its protein is CASSVDTRNTEAFF. The whole variable domain, filled in from reference TRBV19 and TRBJ1-1, reads DGGITQSPKYLFRKEGQNVTLSCEQNLNHDAMYWYRQDPGQGLRLIYYSQIVNDFQKGDIAEGYSVSREKKESFPLTVTSAQKNPTAFYLCASSVDTRNTEAFFGQGTRLTVV.

The gene calls are TRBV7-3 and TRBJ2-5; TRBD2 is a possible D gene (6 bases). Germline V gene lookup returns CDR1 SGHTA and CDR2 FQGTGA. The CDR3 runs to 15 residues. V shed 3 bases and J shed 1 base, with 12 bases lying between them. The CDR3 region has the DNA TGTGCCAGCAGCTTCGTCGCCGGGAGCCAAGAGACCCAGTACTTC. Amino acid sequence: CASSFVAGSQETQYF.

The rearrangement uses TRBV11-2 and TRBJ2-5, with TRBD2 identical over 8 bases. CDR1 is SGHAT and CDR2 is FQNNGV in the germline V gene. This CDR3 contains 17 residues. Trimming cost V 4 bases and J 2 bases; bases outside gene matches: 12. The CDR3, as DNA: TGTGCCAGCAGCTCCGGGGGGGGGATCGGAACTCAAGAGACCCAGTACTTC. Translated, it gives CASSSGGGIGTQETQYF.

This clone appeared a single time. The V call is TRBV6-5, the J call TRBJ2-2; D is possibly TRBD1 (6 bases). The V end lost 6 bases, the J end lost 4 bases, and 9 bases lay between the germline ends. This CDR3 spans 13 amino acids. Germline CDR1 is MNHEY and CDR2 is SVGAGI. The CDR3 loop reads CASRWGRTGELFF. CDR3 nucleotides: TGTGCCAGCAGGTGGGGGCGCACCGGGGAGCTGTTTTTT.

The chain links TRBV28 to TRBJ1-6; tentatively, D is TRBD1 (5 bases). Germline CDR1 MDHEN, CDR2 SYDVKM. Trimming shortened V by 3 bases and J by 10 bases, and 13 bases separated the two germline ends. This CDR3 region has 14 residues. CDR3 sequence: CASSFGGRKSPLHF. CDR3 nucleotide sequence: TGTGCCAGCAGTTTCGGGGGACGAAAGTCACCCCTCCACTTT.

The J gene is TRBJ1-5, the V gene TRBV19; 7 bases align to TRBD1. J lost 5 bases, V lost 2 bases, and 9 bases had no gene match. Germline-derived CDR1 and CDR2 are LNHDA and SQIVND (reference sequence). CDR3 size: 16 residues. The CDR3 DNA follows: TGTGCCAGTAGTATAAGGCAGGGGGAGAAACATCAGCCCCAGCATTTT. Residues: CASSIRQGEKHQPQHF.

The V and J genes are TRBV5-1 and TRBJ2-3; 15 positions agree with TRBD2. The J segment lost 2 bases and the V segment lost 4 bases, leaving 8 bases of the junction unmatched. The CDR3 contains 18 residues. Germline CDR1 is SGHRS and CDR2 is YFSETQ. CDR3 nucleotide sequence: TGCGCCAGCAGCCCTAGGACTAGCGGGGGGGCATACACAGATACGCAGTATTTT. Translated, it gives CASSPRTSGGAYTDTQYF.

The chain combines TRBV2 with TRBJ1-5; 8 bases align to TRBD1. The germline V gene has CDR1 SNHLY and CDR2 FYNNEI. V gave up 2 bases and J gave up 3 bases; unmatched junction bases: 3. This CDR3 comprises 15 residues. CDR3 in DNA: TGTGCCAGCAGTGAACCGACAGGGGCCAATCAGCCCCAGCATTTT. It codes for CASSEPTGANQPQHF.

The chain joins TRBV30 to TRBJ2-7; tentative D call: TRBD1 (6 bases). V lost 3 bases and J lost 2, with 17 bases in between. The CDR3 length is 15 residues. Germline CDR1 GTSNPN, CDR2 SVGIG (reference sequence). The CDR3 spells CAWSLGQGSTYEQYF. The CDR3 region has the DNA TGTGCCTGGAGCCTTGGGCAGGGGTCAACCTACGAGCAGTACTTC.

The V gene is TRBV6-6, the J gene TRBJ2-7; TRBD1 aligns across 9 bases. Trimming at V came to 4 bases and at J to 6 bases, leaving 10 bases not matched to a gene. CDR3 size: 15 residues. Per the germline V gene, CDR1 is MNHNY and CDR2 is SVGAGI (reference sequence). The CDR3 DNA follows: TGTGCCAGCAGTTCCGTGGACAGGGGAGGTCGCGAGCAGTACTTC. Translated: CASSSVDRGGREQYF.

This clone occurred a few times. The chain is built from TRBV30 and TRBJ1-2; D is undetermined. Trimming removed 4 bases at V and 4 bases at J, with 10 bases between. Germline V lookup: CDR1 GTSNPN, CDR2 SVGIG (reference sequence). The CDR3 has 12 residues. CDR3 DNA: TGTGCCTGGACTACGGGGAGCTATGGCTACACCTTC. Translating gives CAWTTGSYGYTF.

The chain is built from TRBV7-9 and TRBJ2-1, with a tentative D call TRBD1 (6 bases). V was pared by 5 bases and J by 4 bases, with 9 bases between. The CDR3 is 13 amino acids. Germline CDR1 is SEHNR and CDR2 is FQNEAQ (reference sequence). CDR3 in DNA: TGTGCCAGCAGCAAAGGACAGTACAATGAGCAGTTCTTC. Translated: CASSKGQYNEQFF.

J is TRBJ2-5 and V is TRBV27; tentative D call: TRBD2 (5 bases). Gene TRBJ2-7 matches the end of the DNA better, so the J call may be wrong. Per the germline V gene, CDR1 is MNHEY and CDR2 is SMNVEV (reference sequence). The CDR3 spans 11 residues. The CDR3 sequence: CASGLPYEQYF. The CDR3 DNA is TGTGCCAGCGGACTCCCTTACGAGCAGTACTTC.

The CDR3 sequence: CASSPRQGRNTEAFF. The CDR3 DNA is TGTGCCAGCAGCCCCCGACAGGGACGGAACACTGAAGCTTTCTTT. The gene calls are TRBV11-1 and TRBJ1-1, with 7 bases matching TRBD1. Germline assignment: CDR1 SGHAT and CDR2 FQDESV (reference sequence). V lost 5 bases, J lost 1 base, and 7 bases stayed unmatched. The CDR3 spans 15 residues.

This clone was seen only a few times. The genes are TRBV29-1 and TRBJ2-1; D call uncertain. From germline, CDR1 is SQVTM and CDR2 ANQGSEA. This CDR3 region has 14 residues. Trimming pared 4 bases from V and 4 bases from J, leaving 14 bases between. The CDR3 sequence is CSVGGHLPYNEQFF. CDR3 DNA sequence: TGCAGCGTTGGCGGTCACCTCCCTTACAATGAGCAGTTCTTC.

The chain combines TRBV5-4 with TRBJ2-7; 10 bases are a match to TRBD2. Germline assignment: CDR1 SGHNT and CDR2 YYREEE (reference sequence). The CDR3 sequence is 14 residues long. CDR3 region: CASRLAGASYEQYF. The CDR3 DNA is TGTGCAAGTAGGCTAGCGGGGGCCTCCTACGAGCAGTACTTC.

This clone was detected only a few times. V is TRBV19 and J is TRBJ2-5; 8 nucleotides align to TRBD2. Germline CDR1 is LNHDA and CDR2 is SQIVND (reference sequence). J gave up 2 bases and V 3 bases, and 2 bases lay outside the gene matches. The CDR3 loop spans 14 amino acids. The CDR3 loop is CASSMPSGQETQYF. Here the CDR3 DNA reads TGTGCCAGTAGTATGCCTAGCGGGCAAGAGACCCAGTACTTC. Based on the CDR3 plus reference TRBV19 and TRBJ2-5, the full variable domain is DGGITQSPKYLFRKEGQNVTLSCEQNLNHDAMYWYRQDPGQGLRLIYYSQIVNDFQKGDIAEGYSVSREKKESFPLTVTSAQKNPTAFYLCASSMPSGQETQYFGPGTRLLVL.

The V call is TRBV10-3, the J call TRBJ2-5; TRBD1 matches 12 bases. Per the germline V gene, CDR1 is ENHRY and CDR2 is SYGVKD. V lost 6 bases and J lost 4; bases outside the gene matches: 3. The CDR3 runs to 14 residues. This chain's CDR3 is CAIRGTGGGETQYF. CDR3 coding DNA: TGTGCCATCAGGGGGACAGGGGGCGGAGAGACCCAGTACTTC.

The gene calls are TRBV30 and TRBJ1-4; no reliable D call. The CDR3 sequence is 13 residues long. The V gene lost 2 bases and the J gene lost 4 bases, with 8 bases spanning the gap. Germline lookup yields CDR1 GTSNPN and CDR2 SVGIG (reference sequence). The CDR3 region has the DNA TGTGCCTGGAGTCACAGTTTTAATGAAAAACTGTTTTTT. Protein: CAWSHSFNEKLFF.

This clone was observed a few times. CDR3 bases: TGTGCCAGCAGCCCCGACGCGGGGGGGCAAGGCAATCAGCCCCAGCATTTT. Protein product: CASSPDAGGQGNQPQHF. This chain joins TRBV9 and TRBJ1-5; the D gene is possibly TRBD1 (6 bases). V gave up 4 bases and J gave up 2 bases, with 19 bases separating them. Germline-derived CDR1 and CDR2 are SGDLS and YYNGEE. This CDR3 has 17 residues. The whole variable domain, filled in from reference TRBV9 and TRBJ1-5, reads DSGVTQTPKHLITATGQRVTLRCSPRSGDLSVYWYQQSLDQGLQFLIQYYNGEERAKGNILERFSAQQFPDLHSELNLSSLELGDSALYFCASSPDAGGQGNQPQHFGDGTRLSIL.